Detailed here is one T cell receptor (beta chain). What it recognizes is unknown. This entry belongs to a study of cytomegalovirus exposure and HLA in healthy donors. Broader study findings: In a later analysis, a missense DCLRE1C variant was linked to TCR beta V- and J-gene trimming. Clonal expansion was found to be greater in HLA-associated TCR beta chains than in equally common others in a later analysis.

Germline assignment: CDR1 MGHRA and CDR2 YSYEKL. V dropped 1 base and J dropped 11 bases, with 14 bases sitting between them. This CDR3 has 13 residues. The primer mix had 60 Vbeta and 13 Jbeta primers. Profiled with immunoSEQ multiplex PCR; TCRdb holds only in-frame clones, not every one. This sample has about 160,000 clones; 70% to 80% occur once, and the top ten carry 9.5% to 10%. The sequencing input was PBMCs. This sequence originates from a man aged 18-30 years in good health and CMV-seropositive. The rearrangement joins TRBV4-1 to TRBJ1-1; possible D gene TRBD1, 5 bases. Written as DNA, the CDR3 is TGCGCCAGCAGCCAAGTAGTCAATGGGGCGGCTTTCTTT. It is translated as CASSQVVNGAAFF.